This entry describes one T cell receptor (beta chain). Its antigen is unidentified. The record originates from a study of cytomegalovirus exposure and HLA in healthy donors. CDR1 and CDR2 from the germline V gene are KGHSH and LQKENI. The CDR3 is 15 residues long. Trimming stripped 3 bases from V and 0 bases from J, with 9 bases between. Study-level results: Relative to the approximately 670-donor mean, N-insertions were reportedly fewer in an Asian-associated ancestry cluster in a later analysis.

Primers: 60 Vbeta forward and 13 Jbeta reverse. The assay was immunoSEQ multiplex PCR, and TCRdb's table has in-frame clones only and misses some. The data contain over 80,000 clones, about four fifths of them seen just once; the ten biggest clones take up over 5%. What was sequenced was PBMCs. The chain is built from TRBV18 and TRBJ1-5; perhaps TRBD1 as D (6 bases). This TCR was recovered from a man aged 35-49 years in good health and CMV-seropositive. The CDR3 is CASSPGGPSNQPQHF. The CDR3 nucleotides read TGTGCCAGCTCACCCGGGGGGCCTAGCAATCAGCCCCAGCATTTT. The complete variable domain, with remaining parts taken from reference TRBV18 and TRBJ1-5, reads NAGVMQNPRHLVRRRGQEARLRCSPMKGHSHVYWYRQLPEEGLKFMVYLQKENIIDESGMPKERFSAEFPKEGPSILRIQQVVRGDSAAYFCASSPGGPSNQPQHFGDGTRLSIL.